Listed below are T cell receptor beta chains from one sample, sequenced in a study of T cells in Graves' hyperthyroidism and ophthalmopathy. TCRdb re-called the multiplex PCR reads with MiXCR, one entry per CDR3 protein. This sample yields hundreds of thousands of distinct CDR3 sequences, of which 14% to 15% are seen a single time; around 4.5% belongs to the top ten. Sequencing used blood. The receptors shown here come from a woman aged 40 to 49 with Graves' ophthalmopathy. The CDR3 runs from the conserved cysteine through the conserved F or W. Each record gives: D gene, V gene, clone size, J gene, CDR3 DNA, CDR3 protein. D genes are given only for firm matches. The size of a clone is reported for some rows only, either as once, few or many, or as a class for expanded clones.

>.|TRBV12-3/TRBV12-4|many|TRBJ2-3
TGTGCCAGCAGTCCCGCGGGGTCATTCGCGGATACGCAGTATTTT
CASSPAGSFADTQYF
>.|TRBV13|many|TRBJ2-7
TGTGCCAGCAGCCCGGGACGTAGAACCTACGAGCAGTACTTC
CASSPGRRTYEQYF
>TRBD1|TRBV19|.|TRBJ1-1
TGTGCCAGTAGTGGTGGGACAGGGTCGACTGAAGCTTTCTTT
CASSGGTGSTEAFF
>.|TRBV30|.|TRBJ1-5
TGTGCCTGGAGTGTCGGACAGAGGAATCAGCCCCAGCATTTT
CAWSVGQRNQPQHF
>.|TRBV27|few|TRBJ2-6
TGTGCCAGCAGTTTAGGTGGACAGTTTCTCTCTGGGGCCAACGTCCTGACTTTC
CASSLGGQFLSGANVLTF
>TRBD1|TRBV7-6|.|TRBJ1-2
TGTGCCAGCAGCAGAGGGACAGGGGGCTTAGGTGGCTACACCTTC
CASSRGTGGLGGYTF
>.|TRBV15|many|TRBJ1-5
TGTGCCACCAGCAGAGATCTCGGCAGTTATCAAACGGAACAGCCCCAGCATTTT
CATSRDLGSYQTEQPQHF
>TRBD1|TRBV12-3/TRBV12-4|many|TRBJ2-1
TGTGCCAGCAGCCGATATCCGGGACAGACCAATGAGCAGTTCTTC
CASSRYPGQTNEQFF
>.|TRBV6-2/TRBV6-3|.|TRBJ1-2
TGTGCCAGCAGTCTTTGGGCGGCCCTCTATGGCTACACCTTC
CASSLWAALYGYTF
>TRBD1|TRBV6-5|many|TRBJ2-7
TGTGCCAGCAGTTACTCGACGGACAGGGACGAGCAGTACTTC
CASSYSTDRDEQYF
>.|TRBV18|once|TRBJ2-7
TGTGCCAGCTCAGTTGAGGCCTACGAGCAGTACTTC
CASSVEAYEQYF
>.|TRBV10-3|few|TRBJ1-5
TGTGCCATGGGGGACTCCAACCAGCCCCAGCATTTT
CAMGDSNQPQHF
>.|TRBV10-3|many|TRBJ1-2
TGTGCCATCAGTGAGTCGACGGATACATATTACTATGGCTACACCTTC
CAISESTDTYYYGYTF
>.|TRBV4-1|.|TRBJ1-2
TGCGCCAGCAGCCCCTTGGGGGGGCCTAAGGGGGGCTACACCTTC
CASSPLGGPKGGYTF
>.|TRBV9|many|TRBJ2-7
TGTGCCAGCACTAAGGGGAACGGGGCCTACGAGCAGTACTTC
CASTKGNGAYEQYF
>.|TRBV27|many|TRBJ2-2
TGTGCCAGCAGCCCGATTGAGACGGGGCTTCGGGGGGAGCTGTTTTTT
CASSPIETGLRGELFF
>.|TRBV4-3|many|TRBJ2-5
TGCGCCAGCAGCCAAGAAGGGGTGGGGCGAGAGACCCAGTACTTC
CASSQEGVGRETQYF
>TRBD1|TRBV11-2|many|TRBJ1-2
TGTGCCAGCAGTTCCGGGACAGCAGTGAGGGGCTACACCTTC
CASSSGTAVRGYTF
>TRBD1|TRBV6-2/TRBV6-3|many|TRBJ2-2
TGTGCCAGCAGCCGCCGACAGGGGAGTGCCGGGGAGCTGTTTTTT
CASSRRQGSAGELFF
>.|TRBV10-3|many|TRBJ1-2
TGTGCCACGCGCGGAGGACAGATCGATTATGGCTACACCTTC
CATRGGQIDYGYTF
>TRBD1|TRBV5-6|many|TRBJ1-1
TGTGCCAGCAGCTTACCTTCGACAGGGGGCACTGAAGCTTTCTTT
CASSLPSTGGTEAFF
>.|TRBV3-1|few|TRBJ1-1
TGTGCCAGCAGCCAGGGCGCCGGGCCCACTGAAGCTTTCTTT
CASSQGAGPTEAFF
>.|TRBV28|many|TRBJ1-5
TGTGCCAGCAGTTTATTTGGGGGACCGAGCAATCAGCCCCAGCATTTT
CASSLFGGPSNQPQHF
>.|TRBV20-1|many|TRBJ1-2
TGCAGTGCTAGAGCCTCTATGGGACCGGCCGGTGGCTACACCTTC
CSARASMGPAGGYTF
>.|TRBV19|.|TRBJ1-1
TGTGCCAGTAGTATACAGGGTTATAACACTGAAGCTTTCTTT
CASSIQGYNTEAFF
>TRBD2|TRBV7-6|many|TRBJ2-7
TGTGCCAGCAGCCCCGGGACTAGCGGGAGTGTGCAGTACTTC
CASSPGTSGSVQYF
>.|TRBV20-1|few|TRBJ2-2
TGCAGTGCTAGAGATCGCTCCACAGCGAACACCGGGGAGCTGTTTTTT
CSARDRSTANTGELFF
>TRBD2|TRBV6-5|many|TRBJ2-5
TGTGCCAGCAGTTATCAGCGGGACGCTCTAGAGACCCAGTACTTC
CASSYQRDALETQYF
>TRBD2|TRBV28|many|TRBJ2-7
TGTGCCAGCAGTACCAGGGAGGGAACCTACGAGCAGTACTTC
CASSTREGTYEQYF
>.|TRBV30|.|TRBJ2-3
TGCGCCTGGAGTGTAGGGCTGGGGGTAGATACGCAGTATTTT
CAWSVGLGVDTQYF
>TRBD2|TRBV28|many|TRBJ2-5
TGTGCCAGCAGACCTACTAGCGGGATCGAGTCGGCAGAGACCCAGTACTTC
CASRPTSGIESAETQYF
>.|TRBV24-1|many|TRBJ1-2
TGTGCCACCAAGCGGGCGGACTATGGCTACACCTTC
CATKRADYGYTF
>.|TRBV3-1|.|TRBJ1-2
TGTGCCAGCAGCCCATCCAGCCGGAGGTACTATGGCTACACCTTC
CASSPSSRRYYGYTF
>TRBD1|TRBV7-8|many|TRBJ2-7
TGTGCCAGCAGCTTAATGGACAGGGGCGACGAGCAGTACTTC
CASSLMDRGDEQYF
>TRBD1|TRBV28|many|TRBJ2-7
TGTGCCAGCAGGATGACCGGGACAGCTTACGAGCAGTACTTC
CASRMTGTAYEQYF
>TRBD1|TRBV12-3/TRBV12-4|.|TRBJ1-5
TGTGCCAGCAGTTTAGGGTCAGGGGGAAATCAGCCCCAGCATTTT
CASSLGSGGNQPQHF
>.|TRBV7-9|.|TRBJ1-5
TGTGCCAGCAGCTCCCCGCATCAGCCCCAGCATTTT
CASSSPHQPQHF
>.|TRBV19|.|TRBJ2-6
TGTGCCAGTAGTATCATGGGTATAGGATCTGGGGCCAACGTCCTGACTTTC
CASSIMGIGSGANVLTF
>.|TRBV11-2|many|TRBJ2-7
TGTGCCAGCAGGATCGTGCAGCGTTACTCCTACGAGCAGTACTTC
CASRIVQRYSYEQYF
>.|TRBV7-9|.|TRBJ2-7
TGTGCCAGCAGCTTAAAGGGGCAGGGGTCCAACGAGCAGTACTTC
CASSLKGQGSNEQYF
>TRBD2|TRBV6-5|many|TRBJ2-7
TGTGCCAGCAGCCAGACTAGCGTTGACGAGCAGTACTTC
CASSQTSVDEQYF
>TRBD1|TRBV18|.|TRBJ1-5
TGTGCCAGCCCACCGGGACAGGGGTATCAGCCCCAGCATTTT
CASPPGQGYQPQHF
>.|TRBV27|many|TRBJ1-1
TGTGCCAGCAAAATGGGGGAGAACACTGAAGCTTTCTTT
CASKMGENTEAFF
>TRBD1|TRBV29-1|many|TRBJ1-1
TGCAGCGCCCTGGGACAGGGAGCCACTGAAGCTTTCTTT
CSALGQGATEAFF
>.|TRBV7-2|many|TRBJ2-7
TGTGCCAGCAGCTTAACGCAGGGGGGATCCTACGAGCAGTACTTC
CASSLTQGGSYEQYF
>TRBD1|TRBV28|many|TRBJ1-5
TGTGCCAGCAGATTAACAGGGGCCGGCCAGCCCCAGCATTTT
CASRLTGAGQPQHF
>TRBD2|TRBV30|many|TRBJ2-7
TGTGCCTGGAGTGCAGGACTAGCCTCCTACGAGCAGTACTTC
CAWSAGLASYEQYF